These T cell receptor beta chains were read from a single sample in a study of prognosis after radiotherapy for stage I lung cancer. Each CDR3 protein gets one entry after TCRdb re-called the multiplex PCR reads with MiXCR. The sample lists approximately 30,000 distinct CDR3 sequences, around two fifths occurring once. The source was PBMCs, collected before or after stereotactic body radiation therapy (not recorded which). Receptors were obtained from a donor at least 50 years old with non-small cell lung cancer. CDR3s include the opening cysteine and the closing phenylalanine or tryptophan. The order of the fields is J gene, D gene, clone size, V gene, CDR3 DNA, CDR3 protein. The D gene is left open where the match is weak. Clone size is given for some rows only: seen once, a few or many times, or a class if the clone is expanded.

>TRBJ2-5|TRBD2|-|TRBV6-2/TRBV6-3
TGTGCCGGCAGTGAAATTGCGGGGGGGCAAGAGACCCAGTACTTC
CAGSEIAGGQETQYF
>TRBJ2-7|-|medium-sized|TRBV24-1
TGTGCCACCAGTACAGGGTCCTACGAGCAGTACTTC
CATSTGSYEQYF
>TRBJ2-1|-|many|TRBV6-1
TGTGCCAGCACTCCAGGGGTCCTGGAAAACAATGAGCAGTTCTTC
CASTPGVLENNEQFF
>TRBJ2-4|-|few|TRBV11-2
TGTGCCAGCAGCTTAGGGATAGGAAAAAACGTTCAGTACTTC
CASSLGIGKNVQYF
>TRBJ2-7|TRBD2|-|TRBV20-1
TGCAGTGCTCCGAGGGGGACTAGCGGCTACGAGCAGTACTTC
CSAPRGTSGYEQYF
>TRBJ1-6|-|many|TRBV28
TGTGCCAGCAGTTTTGGGGAGTTAACCCTCCACTTT
CASSFGELTLHF
>TRBJ2-5|-|many|TRBV5-1
TGCGCCAGCAGCTTGCGTCCCGGGTCTCCTCGGGGGACCCAGTACTTC
CASSLRPGSPRGTQYF
>TRBJ2-5|-|many|TRBV7-8
TGTGCCAGCAGCCCCTCGGGGGCTTCAGAGACCCAGTACTTC
CASSPSGASETQYF
>TRBJ2-7|-|many|TRBV30
TGTGCTGCCCAGGAGGACGGATCCTACGAGCAGTACTTC
CAAQEDGSYEQYF
>TRBJ1-2|-|few|TRBV10-2
TGCGCCAGCAAGGTCCCAGTGCATGGTGGCTACACCTTC
CASKVPVHGGYTF
>TRBJ1-6|TRBD1|many|TRBV4-1
TGCGCCAGCAGCCAAGGGGAAGACAGGGTACACTCACCCCTCCACTTT
CASSQGEDRVHSPLHF
>TRBJ1-5|-|many|TRBV12-3/TRBV12-4
TGTGCCAGCAGTGGCCGGGTGGATCAGCCCCAGCATTTT
CASSGRVDQPQHF
>TRBJ1-3|TRBD1|-|TRBV9
TGTGCCAGCAGCTTGACAGGGTACTCTGGAAACACCATATATTTT
CASSLTGYSGNTIYF
>TRBJ1-5|TRBD1|many|TRBV30
TGTGCCTGCGCCGGACAGGGGTATCAGCCCCAGCATTTT
CACAGQGYQPQHF
>TRBJ2-7|-|-|TRBV5-8
TGTGCCAGCAGCCCGGGGATCGGGGAGCAGTACTTC
CASSPGIGEQYF
>TRBJ1-2|-|many|TRBV28
TGTGCCAGCAGTTTGGACAGTCCTAACTATGGCTACACCTTC
CASSLDSPNYGYTF
>TRBJ2-3|-|many|TRBV24-1
TGTGCCACCAGTGATGGGCAGCTAGCTGCAGATACGCAGTATTTT
CATSDGQLAADTQYF
>TRBJ2-1|TRBD2|medium-sized|TRBV6-2/TRBV6-3
TGTGCCAGCAGTTACTTTAGCGGGAGGAGTAACAATGAGCAGTTCTTC
CASSYFSGRSNNEQFF
>TRBJ1-1|-|-|TRBV5-6
TGTGCCAGCAGCTTGGGGGCAGGGCTAGGAGCTTTCTTT
CASSLGAGLGAFF
>TRBJ1-5|-|many|TRBV27
TGTGCCAGCAGTTTTACGACCGAACCAAATCAGCCCCAGCATTTT
CASSFTTEPNQPQHF
>TRBJ1-2|TRBD1|once|TRBV6-7
TGTGCCAGCAGGTGGGGACAGTCCTATGGCTACACCTTC
CASRWGQSYGYTF
>TRBJ1-1|TRBD1|few|TRBV6-1
TGTGCCAGCAGGCGACGCGGACAGGGGGCCTACAGCACTGAAACTTTCTTT
CASRRRGQGAYSTETFF
>TRBJ2-5|-|many|TRBV28
TGTGCCAGCAATGGGGGACAAGAAGAGACCCAGTACTTC
CASNGGQEETQYF
>TRBJ2-3|-|many|TRBV6-4
TGTGCCAGCAGTGACTCGGGAGGGGGTCCCACAGATACGCAGTATTTT
CASSDSGGGPTDTQYF
>TRBJ2-1|TRBD2|-|TRBV29-1
TGCAGCGTTGAAGTTGTCACGGGAGGCTTCTACAATGAGCAGTTCTTC
CSVEVVTGGFYNEQFF
>TRBJ2-1|-|-|TRBV11-2
TGTGCCAGCAGCTTAGGGGTTAACAATGAGCAGTTCTTC
CASSLGVNNEQFF
>TRBJ2-7|TRBD1|many|TRBV20-1
TGCAGTGCTAGTAAAGAGACAGGGGTGTACGAGCAGTACTTC
CSASKETGVYEQYF
>TRBJ2-1|TRBD1|once|TRBV5-1
TGCGCCAGCAGCTCCCAGGGGGACAATGAGCAGTTCTTC
CASSSQGDNEQFF
>TRBJ1-1|-|many|TRBV3-1
TGTGCCAGCAGCCAAGCGGGACCCCTGCAAGCTTTCTTT
CASSQAGPLQAFF
>TRBJ1-3|TRBD1|medium-sized|TRBV28
TGTGCCAGCAACAACAGGGGTGCAGGAAACACCATATATTTT
CASNNRGAGNTIYF
>TRBJ1-2|TRBD1|many|TRBV5-5
TGTGCCAGCAGCACCTGGACAGGGTCAGGGGGCTACACCTTC
CASSTWTGSGGYTF
>TRBJ2-7|-|-|TRBV7-2
TGTGCCAGCAGCTCCAGCAGGGGTAACGAGCAGTACTTC
CASSSSRGNEQYF
>TRBJ1-6|-|-|TRBV7-9
TGTGCCAGCAGCTTATGGCTGGGGAGTTCAAATTCACCCCTCCACTTT
CASSLWLGSSNSPLHF
>TRBJ1-5|-|-|TRBV6-2/TRBV6-3
TGTTCCAGCAGTACTCAGGGCCATCCCCAGCATTTT
CSSSTQGHPQHF
>TRBJ1-4|-|many|TRBV20-1
TGCAGTGCCTCCGCGGGGGGCGAAGGAGAAAAACTGTTTTTT
CSASAGGEGEKLFF
>TRBJ1-2|-|medium-sized|TRBV6-1
TGTGCCAGCACCTTAACGGCCGTCGACTATGGCTACACCTTC
CASTLTAVDYGYTF
>TRBJ2-3|TRBD2|few|TRBV4-1
TGCGCCAGCAGCCCGTCTAGCGGGATATCTAGCACAGATACGCAGTATTTT
CASSPSSGISSTDTQYF
>TRBJ1-2|-|many|TRBV24-1
TGTGCCACCAGTGACGGGGGTTTAGGCTACACCTTC
CATSDGGLGYTF
>TRBJ1-1|-|-|TRBV24-1
TGTGCCACCAGTGATCCGAAACGGTTGAACACTGAAGCTTTCTTT
CATSDPKRLNTEAFF
>TRBJ2-3|-|-|TRBV24-1
TGTGCCACCAGTGATTCTCGGGGTGGAGATACGCAGTATTTT
CATSDSRGGDTQYF
>TRBJ2-7|-|many|TRBV20-1
TGCAGTGCTACCCATGGGCACCGGATCGACGAGCAGTACTTC
CSATHGHRIDEQYF
>TRBJ1-2|TRBD1|many|TRBV2
TGTGCCAGCAGGGCTGGACAGGACTATGGCTACACCTTC
CASRAGQDYGYTF
>TRBJ2-1|TRBD2|many|TRBV7-9
TGTGCCAGCAGCGAGCGGGGGAACTCCTACAATGAGCAGTTCTTC
CASSERGNSYNEQFF
>TRBJ2-2|-|-|TRBV3-1
TGTGCCAGCAGCCAAGGGACCGGGGAGCTGTTTTTT
CASSQGTGELFF
>TRBJ2-5|TRBD1|many|TRBV3-1
TGTGCCAGCAGCCAAGACCATGGACAGGTGGGGCTGGAGACCCAGTACTTC
CASSQDHGQVGLETQYF
>TRBJ1-4|-|-|TRBV12-5
TGTGCTAGACCCAATGGGGATAAGGGAAAACTGTTTTTT
CARPNGDKGKLFF